These 30 T cell receptor beta chains were all obtained from the same sample, sequenced in a study of blood T cell repertoires in COVID-19. Data came from immunoSEQ multiplex PCR; TCRdb stores just in-frame clones and leaves some out. In the table there are 110,000 or so clones, roughly 85% of which are singletons. The sequenced sample was peripheral blood. The receptors originated from a human donor in a cohort sampled during active COVID-19.

The chain couples TRBV6-2 or TRBV6-3 to TRBJ1-1; 7 bases agree with TRBD1. From germline, CDR1 is MNHEY and CDR2 SVGEGT. The CDR3 is 15 amino acids. The V gene end was trimmed by 2 bases and the J gene end by 7 bases; junction bases not matched to a gene: 10. The CDR3 coding sequence is TGTGCCAGCAGTTACCCGCAGGGGAGACAGGGTGAAGCTTTCTTT. This codes for CASSYPQGRQGEAFF.

This sequence joins TRBV7-2 and TRBJ2-3; 7 bases agree with TRBD1. Germline trimming cut 1 base from V and 0 bases from J; bases unmatched to any gene: 10. Germline loops: CDR1 SGHTA, CDR2 FQGNSA. The CDR3 loop spans 18 amino acids. CDR3 protein: CASSLEGARGISTDTQYF. CDR3 DNA sequence: TGTGCCAGCAGCTTAGAGGGGGCCAGGGGGATAAGCACAGATACGCAGTATTTT.

The chain is built from TRBV5-1 and TRBJ2-1, with TRBD2 identical over 8 bases. Germline CDR1 reads SGHRS; CDR2 reads YFSETQ. The junction had 4 bases not matched to a gene; V was cut back by 0 bases and J by 5 bases. This CDR3 contains 15 residues. The CDR3 coding sequence is TGCGCCAGCAGCTTGGCGTCGGGGGGGCACAATGAGCAGTTCTTC. Protein sequence: CASSLASGGHNEQFF. Looking up the rest from reference TRBV5-1 and TRBJ2-1 gives the full variable domain: KAGVTQTPRYLIKTRGQQVTLSCSPISGHRSVSWYQQTPGQGLQFLFEYFSETQRNKGNFPGRFSGRQFSNSRSEMNVSTLELGDSALYLCASSLASGGHNEQFFGPGTRLTVL.

The CDR3 DNA reads TGTGCCACCAGCGGAGGAGGAGTGAGGAACATTCAGTACTTC. Translating it yields CATSGGGVRNIQYF. V gene TRBV15 combines with J gene TRBJ2-4; a weak D match, TRBD2 (5 bases). The CDR3 is 14 amino acids. The germline V and J ends were trimmed by 5 bases and 7 bases, with 15 bases remaining between them. Per germline, CDR1 LNHNV and CDR2 YYDKDF (reference sequence).

The J gene is TRBJ2-3, the V gene TRBV9; 9 bases line up with TRBD2. Germline CDR1 reads SGDLS; CDR2 reads YYNGEE. With V trimmed by 3 bases and J by 11 bases, 28 bases remained unmatched. The CDR3 covers 20 residues. The CDR3 DNA reads TGTGCCAGCAGCGCCCATGATGGGCGGGGGGGCCTAAGGACCGCCGGGAGGCAGTATTTT. This encodes CASSAHDGRGGLRTAGRQYF.

This rearrangement joins TRBV25-1 to TRBJ2-3, with 10 bases fitting TRBD2. Trimming took 3 bases from V and 2 from J; bases not matched to a gene: 5. Per the germline V gene, CDR1 is MGHDK and CDR2 is SYGVNS. The CDR3 is 16 residues long. DNA for the CDR3: TGTGCCAGCAGTGAGTGGCTAGCGGGGGACACAGATACGCAGTATTTT. Protein sequence: CASSEWLAGDTDTQYF.

This clone was found once. CDR3 loop: CASSLVSGYSGNTIYF. In nucleotides, the CDR3 is TGTGCCAGCAGCTTAGTGTCCGGGTACTCTGGAAACACCATATATTTT. The rearrangement joins TRBV7-9 to TRBJ1-3; D gene uncertain. This CDR3 comprises 16 residues. Germline V gene lookup returns CDR1 SEHNR and CDR2 FQNEAQ (reference sequence). The V gene lost 1 base and the J gene lost 0 bases, with 10 bases spanning the gap. Variable domain in full (rest from reference TRBV7-9 and TRBJ1-3): DTGVSQNPRHKITKRGQNVTFRCDPISEHNRLYWYRQTLGQGPEFLTYFQNEAQLEKSRLLSDRFSAERPKGSFSTLEIQRTEQGDSAMYLCASSLVSGYSGNTIYFGEGSWLTVV.

CDR3 in amino acids: CASSLSGASTEAFF. The CDR3 nucleotides are TGTGCCAGCAGTTTGAGCGGGGCTAGCACTGAAGCTTTCTTT. The chain employs TRBV28 and TRBJ1-1; D may be TRBD1 (5 bases). This CDR3 region has 14 residues. From germline, CDR1 is MDHEN and CDR2 SYDVKM. V gave up 3 bases and J gave up 4 bases, with 12 bases separating them.

The chain has TRBV10-3 and TRBJ1-3; 10 nucleotides line up with TRBD1. Germline lookup yields CDR1 ENHRY and CDR2 SYGVKD. Trimming cost V 3 bases and J 0 bases; bases outside gene matches: 11. This CDR3 comprises 19 residues. The CDR3 DNA is TGTGCCATCAGTGACCCCGGGACAGGGGTCCCTCTCTCTGGAAACACCATATATTTT. Amino acids: CAISDPGTGVPLSGNTIYF.

The genes are TRBV29-1 and TRBJ2-5, with 7 positions matching TRBD1. The CDR3 runs to 11 residues. J gave up 5 bases and V 7 bases, and 4 bases lay outside the gene matches. Germline assignment: CDR1 SQVTM and CDR2 ANQGSEA. The CDR3 DNA reads as TGCAGCGGCACAGGGGCCGAGACCCAGTACTTC. Protein: CSGTGAETQYF.

For this clone: Other nucleotide sequences from this sample produce the same CDR3. This chain uses TRBV19 with TRBJ2-6; TRBD1 might be the D (6 bases). Trimming took off 6 bases at V and 3 bases at J, with 12 bases between the two ends. Per germline, CDR1 LNHDA and CDR2 SQIVND (reference sequence). CDR3 length: 15 amino acids. CDR3 amino acids: CASRRQGYGANVLTF. The DNA for the CDR3 is TGTGCCAGTAGGCGGCAGGGGTATGGGGCCAACGTCCTGACTTTC.

The chain joins TRBV9 to TRBJ2-1; 9 bases align to TRBD2. The CDR3 sequence is 15 residues long. The ends lost 2 bases at V and 6 bases at J; junction bases unmatched: 6. Per germline, CDR1 SGDLS and CDR2 YYNGEE. The CDR3 is CASSVSGTSINEQFF. DNA for the CDR3: TGTGCCAGCAGCGTGTCCGGGACTAGCATCAATGAGCAGTTCTTC. Full variable domain (missing parts from reference TRBV9 and TRBJ2-1): DSGVTQTPKHLITATGQRVTLRCSPRSGDLSVYWYQQSLDQGLQFLIQYYNGEERAKGNILERFSAQQFPDLHSELNLSSLELGDSALYFCASSVSGTSINEQFFGPGTRLTVL.

The chain recombines TRBV7-2 with TRBJ1-5, with D hard to call. This CDR3 has 15 amino acids. Trimming shortened V by 2 bases and J by 7 bases, and 15 bases separated the two germline ends. The germline V gene encodes CDR1 SGHTA and CDR2 FQGNSA. CDR3 sequence (DNA): TGTGCCAGCAGCTTACAGGCAGGATCCCAGCAGCCCCAGCATTTT. Its translation is CASSLQAGSQQPQHF.

Only one count was recorded for this clone. This chain links TRBV2 with TRBJ2-6; 7 nucleotides line up with TRBD2. There are 17 residues in the CDR3. V was pared by 7 bases and J by 0 bases, with 9 bases of the junction left unmatched. Germline V lookup: CDR1 SNHLY, CDR2 FYNNEI. CDR3 DNA: TGTGCCAGCACGCGCGGGGGACCCTTCTCTGGGGCCAACGTCCTGACTTTC. This sequence encodes CASTRGGPFSGANVLTF.

The CDR3 protein is CASSLAPDRENIQYF. CDR3 nucleotides: TGCGCCAGCAGCTTGGCCCCAGACAGGGAAAACATTCAGTACTTC. The chain employs TRBV5-1 and TRBJ2-4; 7 bases map to TRBD1. Looked up from germline, CDR1 is SGHRS and CDR2 is YFSETQ. This CDR3 is built from 15 residues. V was clipped by 0 bases and J by 5 bases; unmatched bases: 5.

This clone was observed a few times. The rearrangement links TRBV4-1 to TRBJ1-2; the D is unclear. In germline, CDR1 is MGHRA, CDR2 YSYEKL. V dropped 0 bases and J dropped 8 bases, with 16 bases sitting between them. The CDR3 runs 15 residues. The CDR3 nucleotides are TGCGCCAGCAGCCAAGAGGGAGGCGCCATAGGAGGCTACACCTTC. Its translation: CASSQEGGAIGGYTF.

The genes are TRBV19 and TRBJ1-2; the match to TRBD1 covers 9 bases. The junction had 7 bases not matched to a gene; V was cut back by 6 bases and J by 8 bases. The CDR3 is made up of 13 amino acids. The germline V gene encodes CDR1 LNHDA and CDR2 SQIVND (reference sequence). The CDR3 sequence is CASSRDRDGGYTF. The DNA of the CDR3 is TGTGCCAGTAGCCGGGACAGGGATGGCGGCTACACCTTC.

The V gene is TRBV28, the J gene TRBJ1-1; 9 bases are a match to TRBD1. Germline V CDR1 and CDR2: MDHEN, SYDVKM. With V trimmed by 6 bases and J by 1 base, 6 bases remained unmatched. The CDR3 extends over 15 amino acids. The CDR3 bases are TGTGCCAGCAGCAACAGGGGGCGCTCGAACACTGAAGCTTTCTTT. Amino acid sequence: CASSNRGRSNTEAFF.

The chain recombines TRBV9 with TRBJ2-5; unclear D gene. The CDR3 has 15 amino acids. The V and J ends lost 2 bases and 2 bases respectively, with 13 bases between them. Germline assignment: CDR1 SGDLS and CDR2 YYNGEE. The CDR3 sequence: CASSVQPTLQETQYF. For the CDR3, the DNA is TGTGCCAGCAGCGTCCAGCCGACTCTACAAGAGACCCAGTACTTC.

This clone was seen only a few times. The chain is built from TRBV28 and TRBJ1-1; D possibly corresponds to TRBD1 (6 bases). The V end lost 5 bases, the J end lost 6 bases, and 16 bases lay between the germline ends. The CDR3 sequence is 14 residues long. Germline V gene lookup returns CDR1 MDHEN and CDR2 SYDVKM. The CDR3 region is CASSQQGPKPEAFF. The DNA of the CDR3 is TGTGCCAGCAGTCAACAGGGACCTAAGCCTGAAGCTTTCTTT.

V is TRBV6-6 and J is TRBJ2-3; 7 bases agree with TRBD2. This CDR3 spans 12 amino acids. Germline-derived CDR1 and CDR2 are MNHNY and SVGAGI (reference sequence). V gave up 6 bases and J gave up 6 bases; unmatched junction bases: 3. For the CDR3, the DNA is TGTGCCAGCAGCCTTAGCGGGGATACGCAGTATTTT. Protein product: CASSLSGDTQYF.

V gene TRBV5-1 combines with J gene TRBJ1-1; tentatively, D is TRBD1 (6 bases). The CDR3 is 13 amino acids. Trimming shortened V by 5 bases and J by 1 base, and 9 bases separated the two germline ends. CDR1 and CDR2 (germline): SGHRS, YFSETQ. CDR3 DNA sequence: TGCGCCAGCAGTACGGGACAGAACACTGAAGCTTTCTTT. This codes for CASSTGQNTEAFF.

The chain links TRBV11-2 to TRBJ1-5; D not resolved. The germline CDR1 and CDR2 sequences are SGHAT and FQNNGV. V was cut by 5 bases and J by 3 bases, with 11 bases left in between. This CDR3 comprises 14 residues. The CDR3 DNA reads TGTGCCAGCAGCGCCTCGGGTTCCAATCAGCCCCAGCATTTT. Encoded protein: CASSASGSNQPQHF.

This rearrangement joins TRBV7-2 to TRBJ2-7; D is perhaps TRBD2 (5 bases). CDR3 size: 14 residues. Germline CDR1 SGHTA, CDR2 FQGNSA. V was trimmed by 3 bases and J by 4 bases, leaving 13 bases between them. CDR3 nucleotides: TGTGCCAGCAGCTTCGGGGAACGCGGTTACGAGCAGTACTTC. Protein: CASSFGERGYEQYF.

This clone was counted between two and nine times. V usage is TRBV19 and J usage is TRBJ2-2; D call uncertain. Trimming pared 8 bases from V and 5 bases from J, leaving 12 bases between. The CDR3 sequence is 13 residues long. Germline CDR1 is LNHDA and CDR2 is SQIVND (reference sequence). The CDR3 reads CASRGRSTGELFF. The CDR3 DNA sequence: TGTGCCAGTCGAGGAAGATCTACCGGGGAGCTGTTTTTT. Drawing the rest from reference TRBV19 and TRBJ2-2, the complete variable domain is DGGITQSPKYLFRKEGQNVTLSCEQNLNHDAMYWYRQDPGQGLRLIYYSQIVNDFQKGDIAEGYSVSREKKESFPLTVTSAQKNPTAFYLCASRGRSTGELFFGEGSRLTVL.

This clone was observed a handful of times. The gene calls are TRBV9 and TRBJ1-1; D possibly corresponds to TRBD1 (5 bases). This CDR3 region has 14 residues. V gave up 4 bases and J gave up 3 bases, with 13 bases separating them. Germline V CDR1 and CDR2: SGDLS, YYNGEE. Here the CDR3 DNA reads TGTGCCAGCAGCCCGGGGGAAGGGTACACTGAAGCTTTCTTT. Its protein is CASSPGEGYTEAFF. Looking up the rest from reference TRBV9 and TRBJ1-1 gives the full variable domain: DSGVTQTPKHLITATGQRVTLRCSPRSGDLSVYWYQQSLDQGLQFLIQYYNGEERAKGNILERFSAQQFPDLHSELNLSSLELGDSALYFCASSPGEGYTEAFFGQGTRLTVV.

This clone has more than one count but fewer than ten. The chain links TRBV29-1 to TRBJ2-1; D remains ambiguous. Trimming cost V 5 bases and J 10 bases, with 9 bases left between them. This CDR3 is built from 10 residues. The germline CDR1 and CDR2 sequences are SQVTM and ANQGSEA. The CDR3 is CSVQAYEQFF. CDR3 nucleotide sequence: TGCAGCGTTCAGGCCTACGAGCAGTTCTTC.

This rearrangement joins TRBV4-2 to TRBJ2-3; the match to TRBD2 covers 9 bases. Germline CDR1 reads LGHNA; CDR2 reads YNFKEQ. The junction had 3 bases not matched to a gene; V was cut back by 1 base and J by 1 base. The CDR3 is 16 amino acids. The chain's CDR3 is CASSQVGGGGTDTQYF. In nucleotides, the CDR3 is TGTGCCAGCAGCCAAGTCGGCGGGGGGGGCACAGATACGCAGTATTTT.

The chain recombines TRBV5-1 with TRBJ2-3; 7 nucleotides align to TRBD1. CDR1 and CDR2 from the germline V gene are SGHRS and YFSETQ. With 7 bases clipped from V and 1 base from J, the junction kept 6 bases outside the gene matches. There are 14 residues in the CDR3. Here the CDR3 reads CASGLGQGTDTQYF. CDR3 sequence (DNA): TGCGCCAGCGGGTTAGGACAGGGCACAGATACGCAGTATTTT.

The chain is built from TRBV6-5 and TRBJ2-1; TRBD2 matches at 10 bases. This CDR3 is built from 16 residues. Germline trimming cut 0 bases from V and 3 bases from J; bases unmatched to any gene: 2. The germline CDR1 and CDR2 sequences are MNHEY and SVGAGI. Here the CDR3 reads CASSYSKRGGYNEQFF. For the CDR3, the DNA is TGTGCCAGCAGTTACTCTAAGCGGGGGGGCTACAATGAGCAGTTCTTC.